The 27 T cell receptor beta chains presented below share a single source sample, sequenced in a study of blood T cell repertoires in COVID-19. The method was immunoSEQ multiplex PCR; TCRdb's version includes in-frame clones alone and lacks a portion of them. The table has about 140,000 clones, around 81% seen once; the top ten hold 4%. Sequenced sample: peripheral blood. The receptors were sampled from a woman aged 55-69 years with acute or convalescent COVID-19.

This sequence joins TRBV10-3 and TRBJ2-7, with TRBD2 matching 10 bases. With V trimmed by 8 bases and J by 2 bases, 9 bases remained unmatched. Germline loops: CDR1 ENHRY, CDR2 SYGVKD. The CDR3 runs 15 residues. CDR3 sequence reads: CAIAEASGGTYEQYF. DNA of the CDR3: TGTGCCATCGCAGAGGCTAGCGGGGGTACCTACGAGCAGTACTTC.

V and J are TRBV19 and TRBJ2-7; tentatively, D is TRBD1 (5 bases). Germline V lookup: CDR1 LNHDA, CDR2 SQIVND (reference sequence). The length of the CDR3 is 14 residues. V lost 3 bases to trimming and J lost 3 bases, with 12 bases between them. The CDR3 bases are TGTGCCAGTAGTATCCTTCCAGGGAACTACGAGCAGTACTTC. Its protein product is CASSILPGNYEQYF.

In its sample, this clone was seen a few times. V gene TRBV28 combines with J gene TRBJ1-5; D gene ambiguous. Trimming left V 1 base short and J 7 bases short, with 14 bases between. This CDR3 is 15 amino acids long. Germline V CDR1 and CDR2: MDHEN, SYDVKM. The CDR3 DNA is TGTGCCAGCAGTTTATCATCGGGAACGGGACAGCCCCAGCATTTT. Amino acids: CASSLSSGTGQPQHF.

J is TRBJ2-5 and V is TRBV27; 7 bases agree with TRBD1. The germline V gene has CDR1 MNHEY and CDR2 SMNVEV (reference sequence). The CDR3 has 13 amino acids. Unmatched junction bases numbered 5, after V lost 5 bases and J lost 5 bases. CDR3 nucleotide sequence: TGTGCCAGCAGTCCGACAGGGTTTGAGACCCAGTACTTC. It encodes CASSPTGFETQYF.

This clone was counted a single time. The CDR3 region is CASSFIGAGGSYEQYF. CDR3 DNA sequence: TGCGCCAGCAGCTTTATCGGTGCGGGAGGGTCCTACGAGCAGTACTTC. J is TRBJ2-7 and V is TRBV5-1; 9 positions match TRBD2. Germline-derived CDR1 and CDR2 are SGHRS and YFSETQ. With V trimmed by 2 bases and J by 1 base, 7 bases remained unmatched. The CDR3 sequence is 16 residues long. Full variable domain (outside the CDR3, taken from reference TRBV5-1 and TRBJ2-7): KAGVTQTPRYLIKTRGQQVTLSCSPISGHRSVSWYQQTPGQGLQFLFEYFSETQRNKGNFPGRFSGRQFSNSRSEMNVSTLELGDSALYLCASSFIGAGGSYEQYFGPGTRLTVT.

This chain joins TRBV28 and TRBJ2-1; no clear D. The V gene's germline CDR1 is MDHEN and CDR2 SYDVKM. V shed 3 bases and J shed 13 bases, with 10 bases lying between them. The CDR3 extends over 11 amino acids. The chain's CDR3 is CASSFETVQFF. The CDR3 region has the DNA TGTGCCAGCAGTTTTGAAACAGTCCAGTTCTTC.

The count of this clone is one. The rearrangement links TRBV19 to TRBJ1-1; no firm D call. There are 15 residues in the CDR3. The germline gives CDR1 LNHDA, CDR2 SQIVND (reference sequence). Trimming left V 5 bases short and J 6 bases short, with 19 bases between. The CDR3 spells CASSAQTRRRPEAFF. Written as DNA, the CDR3 is TGTGCCAGTAGTGCTCAAACCAGGAGGAGGCCTGAAGCTTTCTTT.

This chain uses TRBV7-2 with TRBJ1-5; 9 bases map to TRBD1. The ends lost 4 bases at V and 3 bases at J; junction bases unmatched: 4. This CDR3 has 15 amino acids. Germline loops: CDR1 SGHTA, CDR2 FQGNSA. The DNA for the CDR3 is TGTGCCAGCAGCTCCAACAGGGGGCCCAATCAGCCCCAGCATTTT. It encodes CASSSNRGPNQPQHF.

J is TRBJ2-7 and V is TRBV19; TRBD2 matches at 9 bases. The CDR3 length is 15 residues. Germline CDR1 LNHDA, CDR2 SQIVND (reference sequence). V lost 3 bases, J lost 0 bases, and 3 bases stayed unmatched. CDR3 in amino acids: CASSMTSGSSYEQYF. The DNA of the CDR3 is TGTGCCAGTAGTATGACTAGCGGAAGCTCCTACGAGCAGTACTTC.

The chain is built from TRBV7-2 and TRBJ1-5; D uncertain. V gave up 5 bases and J gave up 6 bases, with 26 bases separating them. The germline V gene has CDR1 SGHTA and CDR2 FQGNSA. The CDR3 covers 18 residues. The CDR3 here is CASSPRGILTSGGQPQHF. The CDR3 DNA is TGTGCCAGCAGCCCCCGGGGAATCCTGACGAGCGGAGGTCAGCCCCAGCATTTT.

This clone was observed a handful of times. This chain connects TRBV11-3 to TRBJ2-6, with D possibly TRBD1 on 6 matching bases. The V end lost 5 bases, the J end lost 10 bases, and 15 bases lay between the germline ends. Germline V gene lookup returns CDR1 SGHNT and CDR2 YENEEA. CDR3 size: 14 residues. CDR3 coding DNA: TGTGCCAGCAGCCCTGGGACATCGAAAAACGTCCTGACTTTC. It codes for CASSPGTSKNVLTF.

V usage is TRBV9 and J usage is TRBJ2-2; 9 nucleotides line up with TRBD2. Germline V gene lookup returns CDR1 SGDLS and CDR2 YYNGEE. J was trimmed by 6 bases and V by 3 bases; bases with no gene match: 12. The CDR3 consists of 17 residues. DNA for the CDR3: TGTGCCAGCAGCGCGAATGAGGAGCGGGAGGATTCCGGGGAGCTGTTTTTT. Protein sequence: CASSANEEREDSGELFF.

This clone was picked up a small number of times. The V call is TRBV7-2, the J call TRBJ1-5; D remains ambiguous. The CDR3 runs to 14 residues. V gave up 4 bases and J gave up 6 bases, with 13 bases separating them. The germline V gene has CDR1 SGHTA and CDR2 FQGNSA. The CDR3 region has the DNA TGTGCCAGCAGCTCACGTTTCGGCGGTCAGCCCCAGCATTTT. Translating it yields CASSSRFGGQPQHF.

The V gene is TRBV6-2 or TRBV6-3, the J gene TRBJ2-4, with TRBD2 matching 13 bases. Germline loops: CDR1 MNHEY, CDR2 SVGEGT. V was clipped by 5 bases and J by 6 bases; unmatched bases: 16. The CDR3 has 19 amino acids. The CDR3 DNA follows: TGTGCCAGCAGTCACACCCCCAGACTAGCGGGAGGATTGAGAAACATTCAGTACTTC. It translates to CASSHTPRLAGGLRNIQYF.

V is TRBV4-1 and J is TRBJ1-5; no clear D. Per the germline V gene, CDR1 is MGHRA and CDR2 is YSYEKL. V lost 0 bases to trimming and J lost 5 bases, with 8 bases between them. The CDR3 is 14 residues long. The CDR3: CASSQDMGYQPQHF. CDR3 nucleotides: TGCGCCAGCAGCCAAGATATGGGCTATCAGCCCCAGCATTTT.

The rearrangement joins TRBV11-2 to TRBJ2-3; 8 nucleotides agree with TRBD2. The V segment lost 7 bases and the J segment 0 bases; nucleotides outside the gene matches: 18. Germline assignment: CDR1 SGHAT and CDR2 FQNNGV. The CDR3 sequence is 19 residues long. DNA of the CDR3: TGTGCCAGCACCCTTAGAGGAAAGATAGCGGGGACTAGCACAGATACGCAGTATTTT. Amino acids: CASTLRGKIAGTSTDTQYF.

This clone has more than one count but fewer than ten. The gene calls are TRBV6-2 or TRBV6-3 and TRBJ2-7; 9 positions agree with TRBD2. The CDR3 covers 16 residues. Looked up from germline, CDR1 is MNHEY and CDR2 is SVGEGT. The J segment lost 4 bases and the V segment lost 5 bases, leaving 12 bases of the junction unmatched. CDR3 loop: CASSRTPSGMIYEQYF. The CDR3 coding sequence is TGTGCCAGCAGTCGTACTCCTAGCGGGATGATATACGAGCAGTACTTC.

The chain combines TRBV2 with TRBJ2-2; 9 nucleotides align to TRBD1. The CDR3 runs to 16 residues. The ends lost 3 bases at V and 6 bases at J; junction bases unmatched: 8. CDR1 and CDR2 (germline): SNHLY, FYNNEI. The DNA for the CDR3 is TGTGCCAGCAGTGATAAACGACAGGGGGATCCCGGGGAGCTGTTTTTT. Translating it yields CASSDKRQGDPGELFF.

V gene TRBV28 combines with J gene TRBJ2-7; 7 bases agree with TRBD1. V trimming: 1 base; J trimming: 5 bases; junction bases outside the gene matches: 2. Germline CDR1 is MDHEN and CDR2 is SYDVKM. There are 13 residues in the CDR3. CDR3 amino acids: CASSLFGTDEQYF. The CDR3 region has the DNA TGTGCCAGCAGTTTATTTGGGACAGACGAGCAGTACTTC.

This chain joins TRBV28 and TRBJ2-3, with a tentative D call TRBD1 (7 bases). Germline V gene sequence: CDR1 MDHEN, CDR2 SYDVKM. The CDR3 is made up of 15 amino acids. Trimming left V 6 bases short and J 6 bases short, with 19 bases between. The CDR3 region is CASSLQGRTRDTQYF. The CDR3 DNA follows: TGTGCCAGCAGCCTACAGGGGAGGACAAGGGATACGCAGTATTTT.

V usage is TRBV20-1 and J usage is TRBJ2-5; 10 bases map to TRBD2. In germline, CDR1 is DFQATT, CDR2 SNEGSKA (reference sequence). This CDR3 region has 16 residues. With V trimmed by 3 bases and J by 4 bases, 11 bases remained unmatched. For the CDR3, the DNA is TGCAGTGCTAGTGTGGCTAGCGGGAGTGGTAGAGAGACCCAGTACTTC. Translation: CSASVASGSGRETQYF.

This chain uses TRBV14 with TRBJ1-1; 8 positions agree with TRBD1. The CDR3 contains 14 residues. Losses at the gene ends were 8 bases for V and 3 bases for J; bases not matched to a gene: 8. Germline CDR1 is SGHDN and CDR2 is FVKESK. CDR3 protein: CASGSGQVDTEAFF. The CDR3 nucleotides read TGTGCCAGCGGGTCGGGACAGGTTGACACTGAAGCTTTCTTT.

CDR3 sequence (DNA): TGTGCCAGCAGTTACGTCCCGGAGGGCGGAGGGTACCAAGAGACCCAGTACTTC. This codes for CASSYVPEGGGYQETQYF. This rearrangement joins TRBV6-2 or TRBV6-3 to TRBJ2-5, with D perhaps TRBD2 (6 bases). This CDR3 is 18 amino acids long. Trimming removed 2 bases at V and 0 bases at J, with 19 bases between. CDR1 and CDR2 from the germline V gene are MNHEY and SVGEGT.

Only one count was recorded for this clone. The chain recombines TRBV24-1 with TRBJ1-5; maybe TRBD1 (5 bases). Germline CDR1 and CDR2: KGHDR and SFDVKD. This CDR3 has 15 residues. V was clipped by 4 bases and J by 9 bases, with 18 bases between them. CDR3 coding DNA: TGTGCCACCAGTGAATCCGGGACTGAAGCGCGGCCCCAGCATTTT. It is translated as CATSESGTEARPQHF.

This chain connects TRBV7-8 to TRBJ2-7; TRBD2 matches at 8 bases. Germline assignment: CDR1 SGHVS and CDR2 FQNEAQ. V lost 1 base and J lost 4; bases outside the gene matches: 0. The CDR3 extends over 13 amino acids. The CDR3 DNA reads as TGTGCCAGCAGCTTAGGCGGGAGGTACGAGCAGTACTTC. Amino acid sequence: CASSLGGRYEQYF.

The chain is built from TRBV11-2 and TRBJ1-1, with D unresolved. Germline loops: CDR1 SGHAT, CDR2 FQNNGV. V was cut by 1 base and J by 6 bases, with 9 bases left in between. The CDR3 is made up of 13 amino acids. CDR3 bases: TGTGCCAGCAGCTTAGGGGAGGCAGCTGAAGCTTTCTTT. This codes for CASSLGEAAEAFF.

In its sample, this clone was seen a few times. The CDR3 nucleotides are TGTGCCAGCAATCAAAATAGCAGAGGGGGCTACACCTTC. Translation: CASNQNSRGGYTF. This sequence joins TRBV28 and TRBJ1-2; D uncertain. CDR1 and CDR2 (germline): MDHEN, SYDVKM. The CDR3 runs 13 residues. Trimming cost V 7 bases and J 8 bases, with 17 bases left between them.